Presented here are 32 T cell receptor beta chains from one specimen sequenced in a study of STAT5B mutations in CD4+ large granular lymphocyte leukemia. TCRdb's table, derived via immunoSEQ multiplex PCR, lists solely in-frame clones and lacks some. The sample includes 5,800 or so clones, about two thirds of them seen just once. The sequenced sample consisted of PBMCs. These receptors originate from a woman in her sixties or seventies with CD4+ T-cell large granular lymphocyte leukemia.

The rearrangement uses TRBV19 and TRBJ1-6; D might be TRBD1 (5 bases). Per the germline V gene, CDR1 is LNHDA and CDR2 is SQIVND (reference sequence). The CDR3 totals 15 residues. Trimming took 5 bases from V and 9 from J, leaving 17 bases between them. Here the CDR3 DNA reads TGTGCCAGTAGTCTCCGGGACTGGGAGGGTTCACCCCTCCACTTT. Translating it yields CASSLRDWEGSPLHF. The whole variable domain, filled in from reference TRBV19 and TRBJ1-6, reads DGGITQSPKYLFRKEGQNVTLSCEQNLNHDAMYWYRQDPGQGLRLIYYSQIVNDFQKGDIAEGYSVSREKKESFPLTVTSAQKNPTAFYLCASSLRDWEGSPLHFGNGTRLTVT.

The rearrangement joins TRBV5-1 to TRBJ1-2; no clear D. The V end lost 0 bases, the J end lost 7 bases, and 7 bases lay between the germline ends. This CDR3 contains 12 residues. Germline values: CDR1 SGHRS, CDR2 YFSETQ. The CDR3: CASSLGYTGYTF. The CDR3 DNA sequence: TGCGCCAGCAGCTTGGGGTATACTGGCTACACCTTC.

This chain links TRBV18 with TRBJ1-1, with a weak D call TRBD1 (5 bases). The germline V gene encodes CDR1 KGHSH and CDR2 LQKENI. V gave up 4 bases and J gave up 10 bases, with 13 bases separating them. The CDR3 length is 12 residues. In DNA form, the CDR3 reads TGTGCCAGCTCACGAGACGATGGGGGAGCTTTCTTT. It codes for CASSRDDGGAFF.

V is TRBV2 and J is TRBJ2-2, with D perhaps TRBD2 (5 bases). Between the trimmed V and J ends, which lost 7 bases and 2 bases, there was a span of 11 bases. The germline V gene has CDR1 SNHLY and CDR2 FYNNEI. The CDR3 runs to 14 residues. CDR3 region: CASKYLANTGELFF. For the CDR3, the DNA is TGTGCCAGCAAATATCTAGCCAACACCGGGGAGCTGTTTTTT.

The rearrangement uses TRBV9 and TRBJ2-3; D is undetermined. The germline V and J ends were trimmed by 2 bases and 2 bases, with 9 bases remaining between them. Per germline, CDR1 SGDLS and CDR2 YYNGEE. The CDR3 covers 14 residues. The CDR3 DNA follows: TGTGCCAGCAGCGTTACAACCGCCACAGATACGCAGTATTTT. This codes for CASSVTTATDTQYF.

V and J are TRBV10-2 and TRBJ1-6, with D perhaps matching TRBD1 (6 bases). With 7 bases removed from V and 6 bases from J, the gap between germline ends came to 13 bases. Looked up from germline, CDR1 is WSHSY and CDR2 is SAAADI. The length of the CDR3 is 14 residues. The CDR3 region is CASKDTGTNSPLHF. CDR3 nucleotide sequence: TGCGCCAGCAAAGACACAGGGACTAATTCACCCCTCCACTTT.

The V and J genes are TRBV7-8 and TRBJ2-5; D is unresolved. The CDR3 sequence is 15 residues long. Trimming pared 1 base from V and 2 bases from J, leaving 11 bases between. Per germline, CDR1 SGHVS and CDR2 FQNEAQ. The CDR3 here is CASSLGRRPQETQYF. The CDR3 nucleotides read TGTGCCAGCAGCTTAGGAAGAAGGCCGCAAGAGACCCAGTACTTC.

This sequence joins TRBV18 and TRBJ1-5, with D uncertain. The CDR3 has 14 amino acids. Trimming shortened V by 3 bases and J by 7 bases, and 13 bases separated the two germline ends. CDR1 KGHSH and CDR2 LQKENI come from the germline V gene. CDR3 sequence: CASSPPGGGQPQHF. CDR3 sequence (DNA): TGTGCCAGCTCACCCCCAGGAGGAGGGCAGCCCCAGCATTTT.

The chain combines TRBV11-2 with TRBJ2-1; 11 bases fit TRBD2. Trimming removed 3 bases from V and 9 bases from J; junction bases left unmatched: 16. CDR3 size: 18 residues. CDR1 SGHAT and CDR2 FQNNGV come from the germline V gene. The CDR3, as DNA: TGTGCCAGCAGCTTCCGGACCTTTCTAGCGGGAGGAGGAGGTGAGCAGTTCTTC. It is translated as CASSFRTFLAGGGGEQFF.

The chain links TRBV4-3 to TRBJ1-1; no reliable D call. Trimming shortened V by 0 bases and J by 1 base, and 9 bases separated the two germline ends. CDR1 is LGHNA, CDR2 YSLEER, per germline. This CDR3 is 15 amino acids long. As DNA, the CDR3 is TGCGCCAGCAGCCAAGAGTACAGCGGGAACACTGAAGCTTTCTTT. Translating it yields CASSQEYSGNTEAFF.

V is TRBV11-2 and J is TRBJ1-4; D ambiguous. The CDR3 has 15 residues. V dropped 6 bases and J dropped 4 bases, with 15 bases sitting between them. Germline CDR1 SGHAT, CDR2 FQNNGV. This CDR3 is CASSPGLGINEKLFF. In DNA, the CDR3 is TGTGCCAGCAGTCCCGGCCTGGGGATTAATGAAAAACTGTTTTTT.

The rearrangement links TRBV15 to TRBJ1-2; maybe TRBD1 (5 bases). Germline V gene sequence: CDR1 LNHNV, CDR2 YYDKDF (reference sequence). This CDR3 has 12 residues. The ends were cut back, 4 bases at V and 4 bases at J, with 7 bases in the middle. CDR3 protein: CATSKDIYGYTF. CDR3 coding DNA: TGTGCCACCAGCAAGGACATCTATGGCTACACCTTC. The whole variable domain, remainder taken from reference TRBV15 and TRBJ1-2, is DAMVIQNPRYQVTQFGKPVTLSCSQTLNHNVMYWYQQKSSQAPKLLFHYYDKDFNNEADTPDNFQSRRPNTSFCFLDIRSPGLGDTAMYLCATSKDIYGYTFGSGTRLTVV.

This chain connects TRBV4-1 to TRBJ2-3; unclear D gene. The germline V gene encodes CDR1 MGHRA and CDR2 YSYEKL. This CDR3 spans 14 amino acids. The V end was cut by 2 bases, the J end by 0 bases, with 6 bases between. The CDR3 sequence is CASSQPGSTDTQYF. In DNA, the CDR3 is TGCGCCAGCAGCCAACCCGGGAGCACAGATACGCAGTATTTT.

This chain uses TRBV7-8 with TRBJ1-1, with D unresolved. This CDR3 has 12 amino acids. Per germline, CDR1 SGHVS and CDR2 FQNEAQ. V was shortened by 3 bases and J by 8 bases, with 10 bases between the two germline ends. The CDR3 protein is CASSFLRGEAFF. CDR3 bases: TGTGCCAGCAGCTTTCTACGCGGGGAAGCTTTCTTT. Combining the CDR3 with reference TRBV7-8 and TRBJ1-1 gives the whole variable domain GAGVSQSPRYKVAKRGQDVALRCDPISGHVSLFWYQQALGQGPEFLTYFQNEAQLDKSGLPSDRFFAERPEGSVSTLKIQRTQQEDSAVYLCASSFLRGEAFFGQGTRLTVV.

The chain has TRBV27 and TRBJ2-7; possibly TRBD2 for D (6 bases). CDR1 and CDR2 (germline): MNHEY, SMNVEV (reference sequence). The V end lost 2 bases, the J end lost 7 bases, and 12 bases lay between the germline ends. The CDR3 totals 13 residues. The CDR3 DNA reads TGTGCCAGCAGTTTAGCAGCGGGCCAGGAGCAGTACTTC. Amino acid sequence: CASSLAAGQEQYF.

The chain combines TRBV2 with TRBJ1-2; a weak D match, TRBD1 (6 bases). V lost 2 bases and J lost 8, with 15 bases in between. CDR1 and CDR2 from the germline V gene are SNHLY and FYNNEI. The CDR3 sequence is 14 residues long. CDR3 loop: CASSEIGRGWGYTF. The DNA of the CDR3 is TGTGCCAGCAGTGAAATCGGCAGGGGATGGGGCTACACCTTC.

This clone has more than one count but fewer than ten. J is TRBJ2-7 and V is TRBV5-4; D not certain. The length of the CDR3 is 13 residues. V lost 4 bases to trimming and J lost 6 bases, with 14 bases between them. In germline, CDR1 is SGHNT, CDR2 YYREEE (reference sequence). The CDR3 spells CASSTARRGEQYF. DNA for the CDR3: TGTGCCAGCAGCACGGCCCGCAGAGGCGAGCAGTACTTC.

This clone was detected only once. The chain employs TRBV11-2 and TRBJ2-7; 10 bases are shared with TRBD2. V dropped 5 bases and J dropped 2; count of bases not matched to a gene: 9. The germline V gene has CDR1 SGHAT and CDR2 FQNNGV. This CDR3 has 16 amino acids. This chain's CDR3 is CASSLSSGREPYEQYF. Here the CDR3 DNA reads TGTGCCAGCAGCCTCTCAAGCGGGAGGGAACCCTACGAGCAGTACTTC.

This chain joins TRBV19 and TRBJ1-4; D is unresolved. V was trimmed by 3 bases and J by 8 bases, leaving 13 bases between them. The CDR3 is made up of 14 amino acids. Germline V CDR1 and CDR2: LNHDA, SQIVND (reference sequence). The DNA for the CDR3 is TGTGCCAGTAGTATGTCAACGGTAGGGGAAAAACTGTTTTTT. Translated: CASSMSTVGEKLFF.

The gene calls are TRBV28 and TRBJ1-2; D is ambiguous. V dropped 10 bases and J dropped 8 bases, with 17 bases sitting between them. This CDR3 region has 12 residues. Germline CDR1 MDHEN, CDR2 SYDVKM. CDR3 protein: CATQDMLGGYTF. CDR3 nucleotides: TGTGCCACCCAAGACATGTTAGGAGGCTACACCTTC.

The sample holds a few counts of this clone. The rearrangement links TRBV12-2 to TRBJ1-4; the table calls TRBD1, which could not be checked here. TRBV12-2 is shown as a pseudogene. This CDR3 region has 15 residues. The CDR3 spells CASRLKFPGNEKLFF. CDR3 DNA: TGTGCAAGTCGCTTAAAATTTCCAGGTAATGAAAAACTGTTTTTT.

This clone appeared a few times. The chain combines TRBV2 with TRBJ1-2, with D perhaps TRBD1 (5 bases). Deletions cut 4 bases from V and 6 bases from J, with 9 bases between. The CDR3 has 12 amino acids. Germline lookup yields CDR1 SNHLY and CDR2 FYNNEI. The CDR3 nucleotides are TGTGCCAGCAGTGTGGGGACGGATGGCTACACCTTC. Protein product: CASSVGTDGYTF.

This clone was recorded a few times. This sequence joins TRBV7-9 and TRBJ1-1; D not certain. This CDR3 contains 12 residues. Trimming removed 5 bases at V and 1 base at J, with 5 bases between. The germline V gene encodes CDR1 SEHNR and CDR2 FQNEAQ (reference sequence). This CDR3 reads CASSPQNTEAFF. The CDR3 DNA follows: TGTGCCAGCAGCCCACAGAACACTGAAGCTTTCTTT. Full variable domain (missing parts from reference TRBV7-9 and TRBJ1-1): DTGVSQNPRHKITKRGQNVTFRCDPISEHNRLYWYRQTLGQGPEFLTYFQNEAQLEKSRLLSDRFSAERPKGSFSTLEIQRTEQGDSAMYLCASSPQNTEAFFGQGTRLTVV.

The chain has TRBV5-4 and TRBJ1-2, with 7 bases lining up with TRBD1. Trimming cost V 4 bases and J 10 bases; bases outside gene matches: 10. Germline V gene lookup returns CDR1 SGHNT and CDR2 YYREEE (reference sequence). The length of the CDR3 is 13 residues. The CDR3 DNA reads TGTGCCAGCAGCCTAGGGGGACAGATTTACTACACCTTC. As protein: CASSLGGQIYYTF.

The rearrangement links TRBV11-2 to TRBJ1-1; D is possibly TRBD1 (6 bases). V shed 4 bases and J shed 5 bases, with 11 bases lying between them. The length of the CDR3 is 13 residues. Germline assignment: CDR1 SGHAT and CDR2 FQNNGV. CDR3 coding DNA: TGTGCCAGCAGCTCGGGGGCACGGACTGAAGCTTTCTTT. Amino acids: CASSSGARTEAFF.

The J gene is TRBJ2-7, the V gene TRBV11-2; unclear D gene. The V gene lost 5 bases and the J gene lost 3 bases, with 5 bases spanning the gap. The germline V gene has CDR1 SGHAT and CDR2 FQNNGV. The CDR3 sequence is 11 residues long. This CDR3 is CASSPNYEQYF. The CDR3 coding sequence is TGTGCCAGCAGCCCAAACTACGAGCAGTACTTC.

For the CDR3, the DNA is TGTGCCAGCAGCTTAACGAGCAACACAGATACGCAGTATTTT. Its translation is CASSLTSNTDTQYF. The chain recombines TRBV7-3 with TRBJ2-3; the D is unclear. Germline V gene data show CDR1 as SGHTA and CDR2 as FQGTGA. This CDR3 comprises 14 residues. V was shortened by 0 bases and J by 2 bases, with 6 bases between the two germline ends.

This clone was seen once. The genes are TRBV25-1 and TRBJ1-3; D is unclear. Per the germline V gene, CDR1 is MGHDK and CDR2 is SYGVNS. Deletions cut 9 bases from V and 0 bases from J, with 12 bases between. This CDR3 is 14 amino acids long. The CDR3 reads CARTNRRSGNTIYF. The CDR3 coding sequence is TGTGCCAGAACGAACCGTCGCTCTGGAAACACCATATATTTT.

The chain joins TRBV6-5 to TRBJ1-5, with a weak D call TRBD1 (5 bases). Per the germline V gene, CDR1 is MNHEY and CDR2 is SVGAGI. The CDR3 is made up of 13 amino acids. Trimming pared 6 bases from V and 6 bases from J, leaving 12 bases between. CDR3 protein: CASSRGAGQPQHF. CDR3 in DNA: TGTGCCAGCAGCAGAGGGGCCGGTCAGCCCCAGCATTTT.

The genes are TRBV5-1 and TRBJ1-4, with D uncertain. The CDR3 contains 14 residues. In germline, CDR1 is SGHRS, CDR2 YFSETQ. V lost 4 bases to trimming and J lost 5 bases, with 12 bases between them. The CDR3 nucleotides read TGCGCCAGCAGCGAAGTGACGGTGAATGAAAAACTGTTTTTT. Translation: CASSEVTVNEKLFF.

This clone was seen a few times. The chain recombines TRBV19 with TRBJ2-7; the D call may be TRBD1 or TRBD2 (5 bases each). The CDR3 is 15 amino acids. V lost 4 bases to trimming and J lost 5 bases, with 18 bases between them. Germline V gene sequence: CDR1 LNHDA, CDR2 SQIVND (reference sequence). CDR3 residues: CASSNSGTALNEQYF. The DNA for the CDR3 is TGTGCCAGTAGTAATTCCGGGACGGCCCTTAACGAGCAGTACTTC.

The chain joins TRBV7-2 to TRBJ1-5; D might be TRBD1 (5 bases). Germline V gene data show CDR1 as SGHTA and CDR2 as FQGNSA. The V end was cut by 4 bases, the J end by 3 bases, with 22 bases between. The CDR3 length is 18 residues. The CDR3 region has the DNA TGTGCCAGCAGCTCCAGCATGGGGGGAAGTAGTGTCAATCAGCCCCAGCATTTT. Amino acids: CASSSSMGGSSVNQPQHF.